This TCR beta chain comes out of a study of T cell repertoires in cytomegalovirus infection. TCRdb reprocessed the reads with MiXCR, giving one entry per CDR3 protein. The data contain approximately 990,000 distinct CDR3 sequences, approximately 33% of them singletons. Comments on this clonotype: Its antigen remains unidentified.

This specimen was cultured CD8+ T cells from PBMCs, taken from culture after CMV antigen stimulation. The sequence was collected from a human donor in good health (CMV status not recorded). Some clones in this sample may be carry-over from other donors' samples.

The CDR3 region has the DNA TGCGCCAGCAGCCAAGATGGTGCCGTCCTAGCCAAAAACATTCAGTACTTC. Its protein is CASSQDGAVLAKNIQYF. This sequence joins TRBV4-3 and TRBJ2-4; no firm D call. Germline CDR1 is LGHNA and CDR2 is YSLEER. Deletions cut 0 bases from V and 0 bases from J, with 12 bases between. CDR3 length equals 17 residues.